Shown below are 7 T cell receptor beta chains from a single sample sequenced in a study of T cells in Graves' hyperthyroidism and ophthalmopathy. RNA transcripts served as the template for amplifying TCR beta CDR3 regions. The study used the HTBI primer set for a first-round RT-PCR of the TCR CDR3. TCRdb itself ran the multiplex PCR reads through MiXCR, one entry per CDR3 protein. The sample holds roughly 500,000 distinct CDR3 sequences, 15% to 20% seen once. The source material was blood. The source of these receptors is a young woman with Graves' ophthalmopathy.

A single count supports this clonotype. This chain joins TRBV6-1 and TRBJ2-7; 10 bases align to TRBD1. Germline V gene data show CDR1 as MNHNS and CDR2 as SASEGT. The CDR3 length is 16 residues. The trim removed 0 bases at V and 3 bases at J, leaving 5 bases unmatched. CDR3 nucleotide sequence: TGTGCCAGCAGTGAAGCTGGGGACAGGGGATACTACGAGCAGTACTTC. It encodes CASSEAGDRGYYEQYF.

This clonotype was counted only a few times. The J gene is TRBJ1-4, the V gene TRBV5-1; possible D gene TRBD1, 5 bases. The CDR3 contains 14 residues. Trimming pared 3 bases from V and 3 bases from J, leaving 9 bases between. The germline V gene has CDR1 SGHRS and CDR2 YFSETQ. The CDR3 nucleotides read TGCGCCAGCAGCTCTGACAGTTCTAATGAAAAACTGTTTTTT. Translation: CASSSDSSNEKLFF.

This clonotype came up a few times. The rearrangement links TRBV2 to TRBJ2-3; TRBD2 agrees at 9 bases. V lost 1 base and J lost 7; bases outside the gene matches: 12. Germline CDR1 and CDR2: SNHLY and FYNNEI. The CDR3 totals 17 residues. In nucleotides, the CDR3 is TGTGCCAGCAGTGAAGGGTTCTCGCGGGAGGGCCCAAATACGCAGTATTTT. Residues: CASSEGFSREGPNTQYF.

This clonotype was observed a few times. The chain employs TRBV12-3 or TRBV12-4 and TRBJ1-4; the D is unclear. The ends were cut back, 2 bases at V and 7 bases at J, with 23 bases in the middle. This CDR3 region has 18 residues. This chain's CDR3 is CASSLISRIARNGEKLFF. DNA for the CDR3: TGTGCCAGCAGTTTAATTTCGAGGATCGCTAGGAATGGTGAAAAACTGTTTTTT.

Many counts were recorded for this clonotype. The chain recombines TRBV28 with TRBJ1-1, with D unresolved. Trimming took 3 bases from V and 5 from J, leaving 13 bases between them. Germline-derived CDR1 and CDR2 are MDHEN and SYDVKM. The CDR3 extends over 14 amino acids. The CDR3 here is CASSLPRQRTEAFF. Here the CDR3 DNA reads TGTGCCAGCAGTTTGCCTAGGCAACGAACTGAAGCTTTCTTT.

The gene calls are TRBV7-9 and TRBJ2-1, with D perhaps TRBD1 (6 bases). Trimming removed 6 bases at V and 8 bases at J, with 23 bases between. Germline CDR1 and CDR2: SEHNR and FQNEAQ (reference sequence). This CDR3 comprises 16 residues. CDR3 sequence: CASRPRGSPPFDEQFF. The CDR3 DNA reads TGTGCCAGCAGACCTAGGGGGTCCCCTCCGTTCGATGAGCAGTTCTTC.

The chain employs TRBV19 and TRBJ1-1; no clear D gene. With 6 bases removed from V and 6 bases from J, the gap between germline ends came to 8 bases. Looked up from germline, CDR1 is LNHDA and CDR2 is SQIVND (reference sequence). The CDR3 is 11 amino acids. In nucleotides, the CDR3 is TGTGCCAGTAGCCTTTGGGCTGAAGCTTTCTTT. The encoded protein is CASSLWAEAFF.